This entry lists 3 T cell receptor beta chains sequenced from one sample in a study of cytomegalovirus exposure and HLA in healthy donors. Use of 60 Vbeta and 13 Jbeta primers characterized the PCR. This table comes from immunoSEQ multiplex PCR, and its TCRdb copy is limited to in-frame clones, with some not included. The sample gives approximately 170,000 clones, roughly 80% of which show up once; about 1.9% is in the top ten. The sample consisted of PBMCs. All receptors derive from a human donor in good health.

The chain couples TRBV5-1 to TRBJ1-2, with 10 bases that match TRBD1. The CDR3 loop spans 14 amino acids. The trim removed 4 bases at V and 2 bases at J, leaving 2 bases unmatched. Germline V CDR1 and CDR2: SGHRS, YFSETQ. This CDR3 reads CASSEGQGNYGYTF. The CDR3 nucleotides read TGCGCCAGCAGCGAGGGACAGGGGAACTATGGCTACACCTTC.

The V gene is TRBV19, the J gene TRBJ1-1, with a tentative D call TRBD1 (6 bases). The CDR3 spans 15 residues. Germline CDR1 reads LNHDA; CDR2 reads SQIVND (reference sequence). The V end was cut by 7 bases, the J end by 4 bases, with 19 bases between. The CDR3 DNA reads TGTGCCAGTACCCGAGAAGGGGGAAGCGGCACTGAAGCTTTCTTT. Its protein is CASTREGGSGTEAFF.

This clone was found a few times. This chain joins TRBV2 and TRBJ1-2; D may be TRBD1 (6 bases). CDR3 length: 14 residues. V was trimmed by 8 bases and J by 0 bases, leaving 13 bases between them. Germline-derived CDR1 and CDR2 are SNHLY and FYNNEI. In DNA, the CDR3 is TGTGCCAGCTGTCAGGGGCTATCTAACTATGGCTACACCTTC. As protein: CASCQGLSNYGYTF.